A selection of T cell receptor beta chains follows, all from one sample in a study of cytomegalovirus exposure and HLA in healthy donors. Using immunoSEQ multiplex PCR, the repertoire was profiled, and TCRdb retains in-frame clones only, with some absent. The profile shows about 130,000 clones, about 88% of them singletons. Sequenced: PBMCs. All receptors come from a woman under 30 in good health and CMV-seronegative. The CDR3 runs from the conserved cysteine through the conserved F or W.

V gene	CDR3 length	J gene	CDR3 protein
TRBV9	16	TRBJ2-1	CASSVEGGGAYNEQFF
TRBV5-5	15	TRBJ2-3	CASSSPSGGTDTQYF
TRBV6-5	15	TRBJ2-7	CASSSRRTDPEEQYF
TRBV19	14	TRBJ2-2	CASALGEDTGELFF
TRBV2	13	TRBJ1-6	CARGGLQGSPLHF
TRBV7-8	15	TRBJ1-6	CASSRRGQFVPPLHF
TRBV27	18	TRBJ1-3	CASALSPTGPSSGNTIYF
TRBV6-6	16	TRBJ1-5	CASSRPDRGRGQPQHF
TRBV6-5	15	TRBJ2-2	CASSYSDRGTGELFF
TRBV7-9	13	TRBJ1-6	CASSSGGNSPLHF
TRBV10-2	15	TRBJ1-1	CASSDVTGEVTEAFF
TRBV6-6	15	TRBJ2-3	CASPPVAGSTDTQYF
TRBV4-1	14	TRBJ2-7	CASSQGQGSYEQYF
TRBV5-1	14	TRBJ2-7	CASSFEGSNYEQYF
TRBV20-1	11	TRBJ1-1	CSARASGGAFF
TRBV5-4	16	TRBJ2-2	CASSSRDRGDTGELFF
TRBV6-6	12	TRBJ1-1	CASSWQSSEAFF
TRBV5-1	15	TRBJ2-5	CASHVAGAFQETQYF
TRBV19	13	TRBJ2-7	CASTDRGTYEQYF
TRBV5-1	14	TRBJ2-1	CASNRDREGDEQFF
TRBV11-3	14	TRBJ1-1	CASSRDRGVTEAFF
TRBV6-5	13	TRBJ1-1	CATETGGRTEAFF
TRBV6-6	15	TRBJ1-6	CASSPTTGSGSPLHF
TRBV9	15	TRBJ2-7	CASSVAWGVSYEQYF
TRBV5-1	15	TRBJ2-7	CASSLSGESSYEQYF
TRBV6-1	13	TRBJ1-5	CASRETGNQPQHF
TRBV6-5	15	TRBJ1-2	CASNPVFRGGDGYTF
TRBV27	16	TRBJ1-5	CASRGEGGMGNQPQHF
TRBV6-1	15	TRBJ2-5	CASSEGRGLGETQYF
TRBV5-6	16	TRBJ2-1	CASSFGSDGPYNEQFF
TRBV19	16	TRBJ2-6	CASSIDGTTGANVLTF
TRBV10-3	14	TRBJ2-7	CAISPAGTSYEQYF
TRBV29-1	15	TRBJ2-1	CSVVDRTSSYNEQFF
TRBV9	15	TRBJ2-2	CASSVSGGAAGELFF